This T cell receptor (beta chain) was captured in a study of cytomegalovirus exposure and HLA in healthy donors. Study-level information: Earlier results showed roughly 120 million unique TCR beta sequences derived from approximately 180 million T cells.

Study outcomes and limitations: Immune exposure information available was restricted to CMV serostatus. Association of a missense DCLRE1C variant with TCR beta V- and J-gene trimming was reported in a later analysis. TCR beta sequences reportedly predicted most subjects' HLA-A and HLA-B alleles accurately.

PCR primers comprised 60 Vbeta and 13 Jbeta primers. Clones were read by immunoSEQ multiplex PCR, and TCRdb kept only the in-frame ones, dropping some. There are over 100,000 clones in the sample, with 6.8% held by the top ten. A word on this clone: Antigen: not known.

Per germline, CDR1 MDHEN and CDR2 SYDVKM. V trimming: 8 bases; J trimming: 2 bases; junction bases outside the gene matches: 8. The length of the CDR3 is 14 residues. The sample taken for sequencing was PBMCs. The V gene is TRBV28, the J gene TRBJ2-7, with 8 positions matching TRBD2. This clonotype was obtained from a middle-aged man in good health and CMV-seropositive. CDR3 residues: CASGGGLAAYEQYF. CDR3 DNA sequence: TGTGCCAGCGGCGGGGGGCTAGCGGCCTACGAGCAGTACTTC. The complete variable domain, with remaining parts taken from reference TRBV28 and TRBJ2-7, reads DVKVTQSSRYLVKRTGEKVFLECVQDMDHENMFWYRQDPGLGLRLIYFSYDVKMKEKGDIPEGYSVSREKKERFSLILESASTNQTSMYLCASGGGLAAYEQYFGPGTRLTVT.